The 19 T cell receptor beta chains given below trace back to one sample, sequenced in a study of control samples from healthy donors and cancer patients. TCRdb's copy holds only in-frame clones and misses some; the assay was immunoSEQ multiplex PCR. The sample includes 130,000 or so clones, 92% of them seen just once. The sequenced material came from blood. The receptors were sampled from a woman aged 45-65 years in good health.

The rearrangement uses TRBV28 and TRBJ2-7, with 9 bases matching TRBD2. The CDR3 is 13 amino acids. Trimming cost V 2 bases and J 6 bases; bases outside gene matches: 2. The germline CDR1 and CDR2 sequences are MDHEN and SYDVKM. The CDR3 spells CASSLGTSIEQYF. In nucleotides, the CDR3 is TGTGCCAGCAGTTTAGGGACTAGCATCGAGCAGTACTTC. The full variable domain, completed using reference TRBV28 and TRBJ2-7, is DVKVTQSSRYLVKRTGEKVFLECVQDMDHENMFWYRQDPGLGLRLIYFSYDVKMKEKGDIPEGYSVSREKKERFSLILESASTNQTSMYLCASSLGTSIEQYFGPGTRLTVT.

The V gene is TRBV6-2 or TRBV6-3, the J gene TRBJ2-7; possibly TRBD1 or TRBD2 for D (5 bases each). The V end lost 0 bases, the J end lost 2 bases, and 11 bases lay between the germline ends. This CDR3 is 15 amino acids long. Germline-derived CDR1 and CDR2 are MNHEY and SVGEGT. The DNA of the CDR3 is TGTGCCAGCAGTTACTCTAGGGGACCAGCCTACGAGCAGTACTTC. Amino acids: CASSYSRGPAYEQYF.

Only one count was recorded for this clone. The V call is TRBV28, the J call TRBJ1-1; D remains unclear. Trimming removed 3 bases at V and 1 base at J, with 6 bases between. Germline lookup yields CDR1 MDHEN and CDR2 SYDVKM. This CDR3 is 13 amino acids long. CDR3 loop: CASSFGQNTEAFF. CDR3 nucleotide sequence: TGTGCCAGCAGTTTTGGGCAGAACACTGAAGCTTTCTTT.

The CDR3 coding sequence is TGTGCCAGCAGCTTAGGGCAGGGATTCAACTATGGCTACACCTTC. Amino acid sequence: CASSLGQGFNYGYTF. This sequence joins TRBV11-2 and TRBJ1-2; TRBD1 might be the D (5 bases). CDR1 is SGHAT, CDR2 FQNNGV, per germline. The CDR3 length is 15 residues. Trimming took off 1 base at V and 2 bases at J, with 11 bases between the two ends.

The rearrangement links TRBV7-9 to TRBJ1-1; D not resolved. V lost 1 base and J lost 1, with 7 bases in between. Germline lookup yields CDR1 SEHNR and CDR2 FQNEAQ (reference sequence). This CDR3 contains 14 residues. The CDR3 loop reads CASSLESGNTEAFF. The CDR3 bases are TGTGCCAGCAGCTTAGAGTCTGGGAACACTGAAGCTTTCTTT. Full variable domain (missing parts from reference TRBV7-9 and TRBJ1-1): DTGVSQNPRHKITKRGQNVTFRCDPISEHNRLYWYRQTLGQGPEFLTYFQNEAQLEKSRLLSDRFSAERPKGSFSTLEIQRTEQGDSAMYLCASSLESGNTEAFFGQGTRLTVV.

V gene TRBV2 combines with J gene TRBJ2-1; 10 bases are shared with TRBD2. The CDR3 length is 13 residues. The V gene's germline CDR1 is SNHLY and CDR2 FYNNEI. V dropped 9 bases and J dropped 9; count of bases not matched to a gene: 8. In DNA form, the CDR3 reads TGTGCCAGTAGGACTAGCGGCTGGCCTGAGCAGTTCTTC. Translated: CASRTSGWPEQFF.

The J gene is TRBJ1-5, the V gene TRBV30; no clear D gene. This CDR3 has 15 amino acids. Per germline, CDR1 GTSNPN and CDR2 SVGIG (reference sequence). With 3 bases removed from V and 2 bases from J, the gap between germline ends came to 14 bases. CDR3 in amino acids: CAWSATEVGNQPQHF. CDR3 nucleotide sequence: TGTGCCTGGAGCGCGACGGAAGTGGGCAATCAGCCCCAGCATTTT.

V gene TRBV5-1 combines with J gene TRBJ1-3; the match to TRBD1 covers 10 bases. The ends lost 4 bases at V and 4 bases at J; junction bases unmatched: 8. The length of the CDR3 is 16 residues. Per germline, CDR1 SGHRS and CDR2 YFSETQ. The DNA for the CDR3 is TGCGCCAGCAGCAGGGGACAGGGGCCTTCCGGAAACACCATATATTTT. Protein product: CASSRGQGPSGNTIYF.

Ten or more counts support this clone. CDR3 coding DNA: TGTGCCAGCAGTGGGACTAGCAATCAGCCCCAGCATTTT. Its protein is CASSGTSNQPQHF. This rearrangement joins TRBV2 to TRBJ1-5, with D unresolved. Trimming stripped 4 bases from V and 0 bases from J, with 4 bases between. The V gene's germline CDR1 is SNHLY and CDR2 FYNNEI. This CDR3 is 13 amino acids long. Drawing the rest from reference TRBV2 and TRBJ1-5, the complete variable domain is EPEVTQTPSHQVTQMGQEVILRCVPISNHLYFYWYRQILGQKVEFLVSFYNNEISEKSEIFDDQFSVERPDGSNFTLKIRSTKLEDSAMYFCASSGTSNQPQHFGDGTRLSIL.

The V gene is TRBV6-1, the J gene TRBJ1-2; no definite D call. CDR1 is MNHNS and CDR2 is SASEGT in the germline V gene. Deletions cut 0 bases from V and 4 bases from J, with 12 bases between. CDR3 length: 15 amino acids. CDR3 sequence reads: CASSEAYPVSYGYTF. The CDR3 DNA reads TGTGCCAGCAGTGAAGCTTATCCAGTGAGCTATGGCTACACCTTC.

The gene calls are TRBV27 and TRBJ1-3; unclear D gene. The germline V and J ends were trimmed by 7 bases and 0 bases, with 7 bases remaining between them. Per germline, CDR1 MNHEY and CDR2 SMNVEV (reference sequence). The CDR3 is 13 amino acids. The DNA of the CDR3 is TGTGCCAGCACCTCGAGCTCTGGAAACACCATATATTTT. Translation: CASTSSSGNTIYF.

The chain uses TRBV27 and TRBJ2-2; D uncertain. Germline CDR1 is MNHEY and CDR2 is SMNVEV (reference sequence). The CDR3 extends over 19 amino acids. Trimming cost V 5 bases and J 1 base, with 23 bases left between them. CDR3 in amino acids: CASSPSRMGSPENTGELFF. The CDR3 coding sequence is TGTGCCAGCAGTCCCTCTAGGATGGGGTCCCCCGAGAACACCGGGGAGCTGTTTTTT.

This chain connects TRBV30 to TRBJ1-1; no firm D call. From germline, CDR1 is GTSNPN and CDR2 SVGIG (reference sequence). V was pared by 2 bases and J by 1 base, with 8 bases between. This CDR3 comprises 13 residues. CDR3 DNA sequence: TGTGCCTGGAGTCAACAGAGGAACACTGAAGCTTTCTTT. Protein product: CAWSQQRNTEAFF.

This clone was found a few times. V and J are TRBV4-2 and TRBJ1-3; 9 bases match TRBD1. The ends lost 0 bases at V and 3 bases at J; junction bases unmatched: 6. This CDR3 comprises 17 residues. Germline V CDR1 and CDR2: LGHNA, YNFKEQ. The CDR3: CASSQESGTGLGNTIYF. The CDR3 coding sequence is TGTGCCAGCAGCCAAGAATCCGGGACAGGGCTTGGAAACACCATATATTTT.

CDR3 sequence reads: CSSRHDETQYF. CDR3 bases: TGCAGTTCGCGCCATGACGAGACCCAGTACTTC. The V and J genes are TRBV20-1 and TRBJ2-5, with no clear D. The germline V gene has CDR1 DFQATT and CDR2 SNEGSKA (reference sequence). The CDR3 spans 11 residues. V dropped 8 bases and J dropped 5 bases, with 12 bases sitting between them.

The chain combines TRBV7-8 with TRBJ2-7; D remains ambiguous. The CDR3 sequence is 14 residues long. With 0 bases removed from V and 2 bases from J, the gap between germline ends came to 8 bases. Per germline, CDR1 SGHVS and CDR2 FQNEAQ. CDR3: CASSLAGRTYEQYF. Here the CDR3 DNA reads TGTGCCAGCAGCTTAGCGGGCCGTACCTACGAGCAGTACTTC.

The DNA for the CDR3 is TGTGCCAGTAGACAAGCCGGGACAGGGTCTGGAAACACCATATATTTT. Amino acids: CASRQAGTGSGNTIYF. The V gene is TRBV19, the J gene TRBJ1-3, with 9 bases fitting TRBD1. The CDR3 consists of 16 residues. Germline-derived CDR1 and CDR2 are LNHDA and SQIVND (reference sequence). V was pared by 6 bases and J by 1 base, with 7 bases of the junction left unmatched.

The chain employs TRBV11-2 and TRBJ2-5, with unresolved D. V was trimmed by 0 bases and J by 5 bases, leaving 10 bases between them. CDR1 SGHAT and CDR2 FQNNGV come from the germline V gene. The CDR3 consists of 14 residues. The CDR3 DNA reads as TGTGCCAGCAGCTTAGATACGCGTGGGGAGACCCAGTACTTC. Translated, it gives CASSLDTRGETQYF.

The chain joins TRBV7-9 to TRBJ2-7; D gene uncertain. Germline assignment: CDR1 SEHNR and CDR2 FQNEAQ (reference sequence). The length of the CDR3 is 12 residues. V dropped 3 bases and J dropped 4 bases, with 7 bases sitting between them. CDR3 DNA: TGTGCCAGCAGCTTCGACGGTTACGAGCAGTACTTC. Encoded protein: CASSFDGYEQYF.